This T cell receptor (beta chain) was documented in a study of T cell responses to AZD1222 COVID-19 vaccine. Regarding the study as a whole: Just a handful of AZD1222 recipients tested seropositive at baseline. Nearly half of spike-specific TCRs reportedly go after variant regions that carry no mutations.

Measured with immunoSEQ multiplex PCR; TCRdb has only the in-frame clones, and not every one. The table shows 200,000 or so clones, with roughly 93% occurring only once. This clone was counted a few times. Its antigen is as yet unknown. The CDR3 is 14 amino acids. The germline V gene encodes CDR1 MGHRA and CDR2 YSYEKL. The trim removed 4 bases at V and 2 bases at J, leaving 1 base unmatched. The receptor was derived from an adult in good health. The chain has TRBV4-1 and TRBJ1-5, with 8 nucleotides matching TRBD1. This specimen consisted of peripheral blood, obtained on day 0 of AZD1222 vaccination. This CDR3 reads CASSPGGGNQPQHF. The CDR3 DNA sequence: TGCGCCAGCAGCCCAGGGGGCGGCAATCAGCCCCAGCATTTT.